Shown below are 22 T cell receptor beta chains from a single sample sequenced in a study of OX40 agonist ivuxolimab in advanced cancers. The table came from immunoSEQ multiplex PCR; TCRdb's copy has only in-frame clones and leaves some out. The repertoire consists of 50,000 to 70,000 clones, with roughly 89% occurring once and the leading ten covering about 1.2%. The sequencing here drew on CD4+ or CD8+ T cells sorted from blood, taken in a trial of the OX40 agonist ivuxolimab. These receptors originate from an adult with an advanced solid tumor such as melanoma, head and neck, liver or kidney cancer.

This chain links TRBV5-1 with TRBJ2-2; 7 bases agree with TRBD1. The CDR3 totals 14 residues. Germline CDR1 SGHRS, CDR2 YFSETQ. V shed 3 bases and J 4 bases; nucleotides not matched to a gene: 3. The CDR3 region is CASSWGQLTGELFF. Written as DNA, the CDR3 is TGCGCCAGCAGCTGGGGACAGCTCACCGGGGAGCTGTTTTTT. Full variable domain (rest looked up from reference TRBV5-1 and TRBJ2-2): KAGVTQTPRYLIKTRGQQVTLSCSPISGHRSVSWYQQTPGQGLQFLFEYFSETQRNKGNFPGRFSGRQFSNSRSEMNVSTLELGDSALYLCASSWGQLTGELFFGEGSRLTVL.

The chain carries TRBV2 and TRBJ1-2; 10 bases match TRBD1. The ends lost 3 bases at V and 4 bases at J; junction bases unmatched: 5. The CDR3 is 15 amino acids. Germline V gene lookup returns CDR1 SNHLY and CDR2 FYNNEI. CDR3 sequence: CASSEVRDRGYGYTF. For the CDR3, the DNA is TGTGCCAGCAGTGAGGTCCGGGACAGGGGCTATGGCTACACCTTC. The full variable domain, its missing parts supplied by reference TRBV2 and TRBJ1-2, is EPEVTQTPSHQVTQMGQEVILRCVPISNHLYFYWYRQILGQKVEFLVSFYNNEISEKSEIFDDQFSVERPDGSNFTLKIRSTKLEDSAMYFCASSEVRDRGYGYTFGSGTRLTVV.

The CDR3: CASSPLSGGDGYTF. The CDR3 DNA reads TGTGCCAGCAGCCCCCTGTCGGGGGGCGATGGCTACACCTTC. This chain uses TRBV4-2 with TRBJ1-2, with D possibly TRBD1 on 6 matching bases. The CDR3 extends over 14 amino acids. Between the trimmed V and J ends, which lost 4 bases and 6 bases, there was a span of 15 bases. From germline, CDR1 is LGHNA and CDR2 YNFKEQ.

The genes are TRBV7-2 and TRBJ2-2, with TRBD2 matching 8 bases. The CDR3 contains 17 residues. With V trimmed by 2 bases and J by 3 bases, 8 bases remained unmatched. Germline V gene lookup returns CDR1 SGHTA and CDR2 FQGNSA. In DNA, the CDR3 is TGTGCCAGCAGCTTACTTGGGGCGGGAGGTTACACCGGGGAGCTGTTTTTT. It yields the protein CASSLLGAGGYTGELFF.

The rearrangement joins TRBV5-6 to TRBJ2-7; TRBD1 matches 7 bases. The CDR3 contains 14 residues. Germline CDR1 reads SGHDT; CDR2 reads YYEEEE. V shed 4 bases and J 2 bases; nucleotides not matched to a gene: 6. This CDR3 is CASSHWTGAYEQYF. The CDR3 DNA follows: TGTGCCAGCAGCCACTGGACAGGAGCCTACGAGCAGTACTTC. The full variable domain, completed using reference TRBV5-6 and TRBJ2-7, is DAGVTQSPTHLIKTRGQQVTLRCSPKSGHDTVSWYQQALGQGPQFIFQYYEEEERQRGNFPDRFSGHQFPNYSSELNVNALLLGDSALYLCASSHWTGAYEQYFGPGTRLTVT.

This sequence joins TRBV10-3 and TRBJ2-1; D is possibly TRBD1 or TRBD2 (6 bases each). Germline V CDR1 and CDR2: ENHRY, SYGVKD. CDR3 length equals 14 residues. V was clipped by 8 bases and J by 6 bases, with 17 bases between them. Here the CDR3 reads CAIGGQDFFNEQFF. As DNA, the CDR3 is TGTGCCATCGGGGGGCAGGATTTTTTCAATGAGCAGTTCTTC.

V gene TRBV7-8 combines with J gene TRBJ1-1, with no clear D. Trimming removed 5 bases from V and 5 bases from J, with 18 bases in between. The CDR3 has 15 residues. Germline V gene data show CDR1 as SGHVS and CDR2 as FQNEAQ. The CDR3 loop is CASSPNIDAVTEAFF. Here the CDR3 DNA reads TGTGCCAGCAGCCCGAATATAGATGCGGTGACTGAAGCTTTCTTT.

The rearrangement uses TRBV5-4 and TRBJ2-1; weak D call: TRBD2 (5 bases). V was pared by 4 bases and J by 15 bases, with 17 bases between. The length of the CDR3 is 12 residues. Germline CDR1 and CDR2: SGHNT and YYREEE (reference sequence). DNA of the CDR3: TGTGCCAGCAGCCTGGACTTAACAGAGGGGTTCTTC. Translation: CASSLDLTEGFF.

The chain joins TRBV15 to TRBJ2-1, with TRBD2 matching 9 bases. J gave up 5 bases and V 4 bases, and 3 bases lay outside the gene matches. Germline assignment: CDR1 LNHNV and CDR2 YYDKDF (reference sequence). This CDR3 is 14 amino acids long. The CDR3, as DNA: TGTGCCACCAGCAAGGTAGCGGGAGACAATGAGCAGTTCTTC. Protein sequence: CATSKVAGDNEQFF.

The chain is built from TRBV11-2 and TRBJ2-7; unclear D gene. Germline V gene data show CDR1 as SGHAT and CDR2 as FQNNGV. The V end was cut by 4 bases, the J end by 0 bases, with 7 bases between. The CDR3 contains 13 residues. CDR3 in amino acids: CASSSYLSYEQYF. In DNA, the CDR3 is TGTGCCAGCAGCTCCTACCTCTCCTACGAGCAGTACTTC.

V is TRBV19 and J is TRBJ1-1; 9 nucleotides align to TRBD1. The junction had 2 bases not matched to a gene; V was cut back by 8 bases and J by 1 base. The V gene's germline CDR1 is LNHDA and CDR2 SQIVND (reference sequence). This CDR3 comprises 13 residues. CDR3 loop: CASGDRANTEAFF. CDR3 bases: TGTGCCAGTGGGGACAGGGCGAACACTGAAGCTTTCTTT.

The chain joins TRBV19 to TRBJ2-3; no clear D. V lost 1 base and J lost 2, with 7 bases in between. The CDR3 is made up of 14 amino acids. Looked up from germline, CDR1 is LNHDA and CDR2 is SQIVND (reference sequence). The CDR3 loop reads CASSIGQFTDTQYF. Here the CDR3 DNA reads TGTGCCAGTAGTATAGGGCAGTTCACAGATACGCAGTATTTT.

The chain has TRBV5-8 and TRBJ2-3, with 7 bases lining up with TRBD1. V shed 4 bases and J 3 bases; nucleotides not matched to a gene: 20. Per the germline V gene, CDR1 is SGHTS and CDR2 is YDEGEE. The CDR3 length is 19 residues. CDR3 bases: TGTGCCAGCAGCCAAGCGAAGACAGGGAGTGGGGGAAGTACAGATACGCAGTATTTT. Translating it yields CASSQAKTGSGGSTDTQYF. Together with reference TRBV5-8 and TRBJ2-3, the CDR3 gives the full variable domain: EAGVTQSPTHLIKTRGQQATLRCSPISGHTSVYWYQQALGLGLQFLLWYDEGEERNRGNFPPRFSGRQFPNYSSELNVNALELEDSALYLCASSQAKTGSGGSTDTQYFGPGTRLTVL.

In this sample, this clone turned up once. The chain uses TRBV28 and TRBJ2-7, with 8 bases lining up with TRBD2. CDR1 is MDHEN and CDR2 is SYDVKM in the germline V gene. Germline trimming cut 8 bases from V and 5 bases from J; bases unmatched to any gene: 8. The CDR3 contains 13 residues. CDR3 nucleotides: TGTGCCAGCTTAGGAGCGGGAGCCAACGAGCAGTACTTC. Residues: CASLGAGANEQYF.

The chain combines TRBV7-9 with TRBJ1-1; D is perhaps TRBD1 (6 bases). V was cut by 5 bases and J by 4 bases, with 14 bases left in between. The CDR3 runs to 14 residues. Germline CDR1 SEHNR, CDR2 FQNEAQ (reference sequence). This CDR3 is CASSPWGPSTEAFF. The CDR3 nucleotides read TGTGCCAGCAGCCCGTGGGGGCCGAGCACTGAAGCTTTCTTT.

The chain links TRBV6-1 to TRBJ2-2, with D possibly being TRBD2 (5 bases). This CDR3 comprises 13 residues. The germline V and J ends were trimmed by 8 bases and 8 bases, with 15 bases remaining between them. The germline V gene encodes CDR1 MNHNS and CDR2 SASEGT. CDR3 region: CASRLAAYGELFF. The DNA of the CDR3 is TGTGCCAGCCGGCTAGCCGCTTATGGGGAGCTGTTTTTT.

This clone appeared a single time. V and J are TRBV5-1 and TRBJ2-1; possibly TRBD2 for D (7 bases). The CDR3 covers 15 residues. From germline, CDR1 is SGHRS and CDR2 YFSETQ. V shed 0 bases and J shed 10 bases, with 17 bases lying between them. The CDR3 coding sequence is TGCGCCAGCAGCTTGGACGGGGGGCGGGAAAGAGAGCAGTTCTTC. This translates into CASSLDGGREREQFF.

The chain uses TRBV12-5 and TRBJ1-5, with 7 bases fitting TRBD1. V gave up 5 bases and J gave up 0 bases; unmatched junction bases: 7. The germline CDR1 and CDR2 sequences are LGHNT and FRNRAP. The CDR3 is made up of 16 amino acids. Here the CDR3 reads CASGPQGVYSNQPQHF. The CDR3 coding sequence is TGTGCTAGTGGTCCCCAGGGGGTCTATAGCAATCAGCCCCAGCATTTT. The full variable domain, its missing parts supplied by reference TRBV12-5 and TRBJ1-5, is DARVTQTPRHKVTEMGQEVTMRCQPILGHNTVFWYRQTMMQGLELLAYFRNRAPLDDSGMPKDRFSAEMPDATLATLKIQPSEPRDSAVYFCASGPQGVYSNQPQHFGDGTRLSIL.

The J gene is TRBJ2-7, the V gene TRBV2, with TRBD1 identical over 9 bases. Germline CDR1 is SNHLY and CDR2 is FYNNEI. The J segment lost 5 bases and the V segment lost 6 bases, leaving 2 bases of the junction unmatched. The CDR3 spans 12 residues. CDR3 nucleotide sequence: TGTGCCAGCAGGTGGACAGGGGACGAGCAGTACTTC. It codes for CASRWTGDEQYF.

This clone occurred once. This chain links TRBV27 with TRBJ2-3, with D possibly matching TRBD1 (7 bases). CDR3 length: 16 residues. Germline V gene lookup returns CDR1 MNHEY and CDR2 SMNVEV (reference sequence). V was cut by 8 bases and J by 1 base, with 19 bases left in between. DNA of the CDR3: TGTGCCAGCGGAGCTTGGGGCAGGGGGGGCACAGATACGCAGTATTTT. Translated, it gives CASGAWGRGGTDTQYF.

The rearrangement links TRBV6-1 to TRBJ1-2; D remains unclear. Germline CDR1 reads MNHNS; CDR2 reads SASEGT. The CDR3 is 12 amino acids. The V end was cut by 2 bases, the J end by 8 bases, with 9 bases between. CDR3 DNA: TGTGCCAGCAGTGAACTTCCTAGGGGCTACACCTTC. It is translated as CASSELPRGYTF.

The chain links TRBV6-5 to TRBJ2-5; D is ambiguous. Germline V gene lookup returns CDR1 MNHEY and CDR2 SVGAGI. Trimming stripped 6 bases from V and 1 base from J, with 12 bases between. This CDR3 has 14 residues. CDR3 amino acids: CASSKTSFQETQYF. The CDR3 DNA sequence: TGTGCCAGCAGCAAGACAAGTTTCCAAGAGACCCAGTACTTC.